Listed here are 15 T cell receptor beta chains from one sample, sequenced in a study of blood T cell repertoires in COVID-19. TCRdb's table, derived via immunoSEQ multiplex PCR, lists solely in-frame clones and lacks some. The sample contains roughly 200,000 clones, roughly 83% of which appear only once. The sequencing sample was made of PBMCs or T cells enriched from blood (not recorded which). The receptors were sampled from a woman in her 30s who had recovered from COVID-19.

The V and J genes are TRBV6-5 and TRBJ1-5; the D is unclear. This CDR3 is 14 amino acids long. V was cut by 3 bases and J by 7 bases, with 13 bases left in between. Germline V gives CDR1 MNHEY, CDR2 SVGAGI. CDR3 DNA sequence: TGTGCCAGCAGTTATGCGGGGAGTGGGCAGCCCCAGCATTTT. The encoded protein is CASSYAGSGQPQHF.

This chain links TRBV24-1 with TRBJ2-5; tentative D call: TRBD1 (5 bases). Germline CDR1 reads KGHDR; CDR2 reads SFDVKD. Deletions cut 3 bases from V and 2 bases from J, with 12 bases between. This CDR3 spans 15 amino acids. CDR3 nucleotides: TGTGCCACCAGTGATCCTACAGGTGGGCAAGAGACCCAGTACTTC. This gives the protein CATSDPTGGQETQYF.

V usage is TRBV3-1 (or the pseudogene TRBV3-2) and J usage is TRBJ2-3; 12 nucleotides agree with TRBD2. V trimming: 0 bases; J trimming: 1 base; junction bases outside the gene matches: 17. This CDR3 is built from 22 residues. CDR1 and CDR2 (germline): LGHDT, YNNKEL (reference sequence). The CDR3 nucleotides are TGTGCCAGCAGCCAAGATTTCACCGGCCTAGCGGGAGGGCTCGGTGGCACAGATACGCAGTATTTT. Translating it yields CASSQDFTGLAGGLGGTDTQYF.

This chain's CDR3 is CASSDSWTSGTDTQYF. The CDR3 bases are TGTGCCAGCAGTGACTCCTGGACTAGCGGGACAGATACGCAGTATTTT. The chain uses TRBV6-4 and TRBJ2-3; 11 nucleotides match TRBD2. J was trimmed by 3 bases and V by 0 bases; bases with no gene match: 2. CDR3 length equals 16 residues. The germline CDR1 and CDR2 sequences are MRHNA and SNTAGT.

The chain recombines TRBV2 with TRBJ2-7, with 8 bases aligning to TRBD1. The germline CDR1 and CDR2 sequences are SNHLY and FYNNEI. The CDR3 extends over 13 amino acids. V shed 4 bases, J shed 3 bases, and the junction held 2 bases outside the gene matches. This CDR3 reads CASSADRDYEQYF. In nucleotides, the CDR3 is TGTGCCAGCAGTGCGGACAGGGACTACGAGCAGTACTTC.

The rearrangement uses TRBV3-1 (or the pseudogene TRBV3-2) and TRBJ2-7; TRBD2 matches at 7 bases. This CDR3 is 15 amino acids long. J gave up 2 bases and V 4 bases, and 8 bases lay outside the gene matches. The germline gives CDR1 LGHDT, CDR2 YNNKEL (reference sequence). The chain's CDR3 is CASSLGSGSPYEQYF. CDR3 nucleotides: TGTGCCAGCAGCCTCGGTAGCGGGTCCCCCTACGAGCAGTACTTC.

This chain uses TRBV28 with TRBJ1-4; D unclear. Trimming took off 6 bases at V and 8 bases at J, with 19 bases between the two ends. Germline assignment: CDR1 MDHEN and CDR2 SYDVKM. The CDR3 runs 15 residues. DNA of the CDR3: TGTGCCAGCAGGGGCAGTCTTGGGGAGTCCGAAAAACTGTTTTTT. This encodes CASRGSLGESEKLFF.

The CDR3 sequence is CSFRTGPTEAFF. DNA of the CDR3: TGCAGCTTCCGGACAGGGCCCACTGAAGCTTTCTTT. The chain combines TRBV29-1 with TRBJ1-1, with 8 bases fitting TRBD1. The V segment lost 8 bases and the J segment 4 bases; nucleotides outside the gene matches: 6. The CDR3 has 12 amino acids. Per the germline V gene, CDR1 is SQVTM and CDR2 is ANQGSEA.

The gene calls are TRBV5-8 and TRBJ2-2; 7 bases are a match to TRBD2. Germline-derived CDR1 and CDR2 are SGHTS and YDEGEE. The junction had 12 bases not matched to a gene; V was cut back by 5 bases and J by 2 bases. The CDR3 is made up of 17 amino acids. For the CDR3, the DNA is TGTGCCAGCAGGGACCCCGCGGGACTACTAAACACCGGGGAGCTGTTTTTT. It encodes CASRDPAGLLNTGELFF.

The chain links TRBV7-8 to TRBJ1-5; D uncertain. Trimming removed 0 bases at V and 3 bases at J, with 12 bases between. Germline lookup yields CDR1 SGHVS and CDR2 FQNEAQ. The CDR3 covers 16 residues. DNA for the CDR3: TGTGCCAGCAGCTTAGCGCAGATCGCGGCCAATCAGCCCCAGCATTTT. Amino acid sequence: CASSLAQIAANQPQHF.

Only a few counts were recorded for this clone. The chain uses TRBV18 and TRBJ1-5; D remains unclear. This CDR3 has 13 amino acids. Germline V CDR1 and CDR2: KGHSH, LQKENI. Trimming took 2 bases from V and 5 from J, leaving 7 bases between them. The CDR3 DNA is TGTGCCAGCTCACCAGGTTCAGATCAGCCCCAGCATTTT. Translation: CASSPGSDQPQHF.

This clone was counted a few times. The chain carries TRBV25-1 and TRBJ1-6, with D uncertain. The CDR3 is made up of 14 amino acids. V was shortened by 6 bases and J by 7 bases, with 13 bases between the two germline ends. The V gene's germline CDR1 is MGHDK and CDR2 SYGVNS. CDR3 DNA: TGTGCCAGCAGGGGCCTGCAATCCAATTCACCCCTCCACTTT. Residues: CASRGLQSNSPLHF.

The genes are TRBV9 and TRBJ1-1; D is undetermined. Trimming pared 2 bases from V and 0 bases from J, leaving 11 bases between. Germline V lookup: CDR1 SGDLS, CDR2 YYNGEE. The CDR3 is made up of 15 amino acids. The CDR3 sequence: CASSVGYSLNTEAFF. The CDR3 DNA reads TGTGCCAGCAGCGTGGGCTACAGCCTGAACACTGAAGCTTTCTTT.

This clone was observed a single time. The rearrangement links TRBV6-1 to TRBJ1-5; the D is unclear. Trimming took 3 bases from V and 7 from J, leaving 10 bases between them. The CDR3 totals 13 residues. Germline CDR1 is MNHNS and CDR2 is SASEGT. The CDR3 nucleotides are TGTGCCAGCAGTGAGTACAGATCCCAGCCCCAGCATTTT. Its protein is CASSEYRSQPQHF.

CDR3 in amino acids: CASSQDQGVNTEAFF. The CDR3 coding sequence is TGCGCCAGCAGCCAAGATCAAGGGGTGAACACTGAAGCTTTCTTT. V is TRBV4-1 and J is TRBJ1-1, with a possible D match to TRBD1 (5 bases). The CDR3 runs 15 residues. Germline-derived CDR1 and CDR2 are MGHRA and YSYEKL. V lost 0 bases and J lost 0, with 8 bases in between.